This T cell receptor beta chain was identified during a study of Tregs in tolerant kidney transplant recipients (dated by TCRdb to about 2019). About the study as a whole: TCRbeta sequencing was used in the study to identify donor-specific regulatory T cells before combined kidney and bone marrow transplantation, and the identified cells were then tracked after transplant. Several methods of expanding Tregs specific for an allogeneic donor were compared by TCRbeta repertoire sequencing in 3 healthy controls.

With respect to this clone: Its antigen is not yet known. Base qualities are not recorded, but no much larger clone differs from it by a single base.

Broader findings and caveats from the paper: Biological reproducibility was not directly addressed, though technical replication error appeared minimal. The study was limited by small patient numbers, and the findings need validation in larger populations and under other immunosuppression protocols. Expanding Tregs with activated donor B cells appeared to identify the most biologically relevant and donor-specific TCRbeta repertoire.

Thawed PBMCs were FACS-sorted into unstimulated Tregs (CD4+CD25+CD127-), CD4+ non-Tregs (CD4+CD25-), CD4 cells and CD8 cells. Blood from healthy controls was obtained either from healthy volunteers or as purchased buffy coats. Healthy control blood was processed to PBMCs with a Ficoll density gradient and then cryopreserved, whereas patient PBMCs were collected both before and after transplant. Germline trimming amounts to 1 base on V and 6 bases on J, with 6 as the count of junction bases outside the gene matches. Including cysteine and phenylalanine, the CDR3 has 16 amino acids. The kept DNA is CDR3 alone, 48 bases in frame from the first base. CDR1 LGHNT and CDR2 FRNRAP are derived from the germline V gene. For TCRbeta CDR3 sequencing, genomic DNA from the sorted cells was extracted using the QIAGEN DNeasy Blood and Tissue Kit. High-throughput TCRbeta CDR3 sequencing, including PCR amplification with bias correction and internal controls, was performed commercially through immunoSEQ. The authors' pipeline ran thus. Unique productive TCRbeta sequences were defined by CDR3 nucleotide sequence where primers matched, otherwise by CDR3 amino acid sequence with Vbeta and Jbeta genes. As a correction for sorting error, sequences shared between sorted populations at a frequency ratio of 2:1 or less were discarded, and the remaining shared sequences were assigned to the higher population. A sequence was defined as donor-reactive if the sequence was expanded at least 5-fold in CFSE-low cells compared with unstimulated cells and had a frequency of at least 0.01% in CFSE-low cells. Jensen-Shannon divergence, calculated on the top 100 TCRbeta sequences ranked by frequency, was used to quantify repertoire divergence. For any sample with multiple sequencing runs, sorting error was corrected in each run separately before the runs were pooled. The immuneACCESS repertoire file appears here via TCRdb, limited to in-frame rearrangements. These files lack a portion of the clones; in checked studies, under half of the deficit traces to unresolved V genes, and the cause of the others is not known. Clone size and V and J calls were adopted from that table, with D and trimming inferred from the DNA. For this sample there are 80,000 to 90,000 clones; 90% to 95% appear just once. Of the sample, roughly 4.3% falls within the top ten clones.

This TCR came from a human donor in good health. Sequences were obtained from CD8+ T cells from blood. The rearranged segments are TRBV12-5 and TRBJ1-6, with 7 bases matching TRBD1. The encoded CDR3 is CASGLAWDSPNSPLHF. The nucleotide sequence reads TGTGCTAGTGGTTTGGCTTGGGACAGCCCTAATTCACCCCTCCACTTT.